This TCR beta chain comes out of a study of identical twins. Study results and caveats: Among out-of-frame alpha sequences shared by twins, low generation probability occurred in excess. Invariant T cells like MAIT and iNKT could partly confound the zero-insertion analyses.

V was shortened by 0 bases and J by 1 base, with 5 bases between the two germline ends. The germline gives CDR1 LGHNA, CDR2 YSLEER. This CDR3 has 14 amino acids. TCRdb re-derived calls from the 5' RACE reads in MiXCR, one entry per CDR3 protein. The sample shows under 900,000 distinct CDR3 sequences, about 20% of them seen only once. As concerns this clonotype: Its antigen is currently unknown.

The sample also formed part of further work on T cells expressing NK-cell markers.

The chain combines TRBV4-3 with TRBJ2-3; D not certain. The receptor was isolated from a woman under 30 in good health. The material sequenced was PBMCs. The CDR3 bases are TGCGCCAGCAGCCAAGATGGACGCACAGATACGCAGTATTTT. It yields the protein CASSQDGRTDTQYF.